This T cell receptor (beta chain) was captured in a study of blood T cell repertoires in COVID-19. About the research overall: Italy, Spain and the United States were the sources of the convalescent and acute COVID-19 samples.

Original processing methods: Amplification with reference gene primers provided the estimates of nucleated cell counts. TCRdb's copy holds only in-frame clones and misses some; the assay was immunoSEQ multiplex PCR. The D gene and trimming were derived from the DNA, and the V and J assignments and clone size from that table. Of roughly 200,000 clones listed, around 90% are singletons. Germline V gene sequence: CDR1 GTSNPN, CDR2 SVGIG (reference sequence). CDR3 length: 13 amino acids. The V segment lost 3 bases and the J segment 3 bases; nucleotides outside the gene matches: 3. V usage is TRBV30 and J usage is TRBJ2-7; 9 bases are a match to TRBD2. Sequenced: peripheral blood. The origin of this receptor is a man aged 35 to 55 with acute or convalescent COVID-19. The CDR3 region is CAWSGRGGYEQYF. In DNA, the CDR3 is TGTGCCTGGAGCGGGCGGGGGGGCTACGAGCAGTACTTC.